Listed below are T cell receptor beta chains from one sample, sequenced in a study of blood T cell repertoires in COVID-19. Measured with immunoSEQ multiplex PCR; TCRdb has only the in-frame clones, and not every one. The sample carries under 300,000 clones, approximately 80% recorded once. Sequenced: peripheral blood. The receptor source for this set is a man between 35 and 55 years old who had recovered from COVID-19. The CDR3 runs from the conserved cysteine through the conserved F or W. Each record gives: clone size, V gene, D gene, J gene, CDR3 protein, CDR3 DNA. D genes are given only for firm matches. Size values are once, few and many counts, or a class for expanded clones, and some rows have none.

size: once; V: TRBV11-3; D: -; J: TRBJ2-7; CDR3: CASSLVPGDYEQYF; DNA: TGTGCCAGCAGCTTAGTTCCAGGGGATTACGAGCAGTACTTC
size: -; V: TRBV5-4; D: TRBD1; J: TRBJ2-3; CDR3: CASSGQGMTQYF; DNA: TGTGCCAGCAGCGGACAGGGGATGACGCAGTATTTT
size: -; V: TRBV7-6; D: TRBD2; J: TRBJ2-1; CDR3: CASSYSGGGFF; DNA: TGTGCCAGCAGCTACTCGGGGGGAGGGTTCTTC
size: -; V: TRBV27; D: TRBD1; J: TRBJ2-7; CDR3: CASRLGQGNYEQYF; DNA: TGTGCCAGCAGATTGGGACAGGGGAACTACGAGCAGTACTTC
size: -; V: TRBV2; D: -; J: TRBJ2-7; CDR3: CASSGGGYAYEQYF; DNA: TGTGCCAGCAGCGGCGGGGGCTACGCCTACGAGCAGTACTTC
size: -; V: TRBV9; D: TRBD2; J: TRBJ2-5; CDR3: CASSPTSGSLQETQYF; DNA: TGTGCCAGCAGCCCAACTAGCGGGAGCCTACAAGAGACCCAGTACTTC
size: -; V: TRBV5-1; D: TRBD2; J: TRBJ2-2; CDR3: CASSLGLAGGLTGELFF; DNA: TGCGCCAGCAGCTTGGGCCTAGCGGGGGGCCTCACCGGGGAGCTGTTTTTT
size: -; V: TRBV5-1; D: -; J: TRBJ1-5; CDR3: CASSLDRVDQPQHF; DNA: TGCGCCAGCAGCTTGGACAGGGTGGATCAGCCCCAGCATTTT
size: -; V: TRBV30; D: -; J: TRBJ1-1; CDR3: CAWSALGDLNTEAFF; DNA: TGTGCCTGGAGTGCTCTGGGGGACTTGAACACTGAAGCTTTCTTT
size: few; V: TRBV12-3/TRBV12-4; D: -; J: TRBJ1-2; CDR3: CASSLGSYGYTF; DNA: TGTGCCAGCAGTTTGGGGAGCTATGGCTACACCTTC
size: -; V: TRBV9; D: -; J: TRBJ2-7; CDR3: CASSVEDSSSYEQYF; DNA: TGTGCCAGCAGCGTAGAGGACAGCAGCTCCTACGAGCAGTACTTC
size: -; V: TRBV19; D: -; J: TRBJ2-3; CDR3: CASSIGSVPDTQYF; DNA: TGTGCCAGTAGTATAGGTAGCGTCCCAGATACGCAGTATTTT
size: -; V: TRBV5-5; D: TRBD1; J: TRBJ1-4; CDR3: CASSFDRAFSNEKLFF; DNA: TGTGCCAGCAGCTTCGACAGGGCATTTTCTAATGAAAAACTGTTTTTT
size: -; V: TRBV6-6; D: -; J: TRBJ2-7; CDR3: CASTTPGLTSYEQYF; DNA: TGTGCCAGCACAACACCCGGGTTGACCTCCTACGAGCAGTACTTC
size: -; V: TRBV3-1/TRBV3-2; D: -; J: TRBJ1-2; CDR3: CASSPEGSNYGYTF; DNA: TGTGCCAGCAGCCCTGAGGGCAGCAACTATGGCTACACCTTC
size: -; V: TRBV27; D: -; J: TRBJ2-2; CDR3: CASSTPMRRAGELFF; DNA: TGTGCCAGCAGCACTCCCATGCGTCGAGCCGGGGAGCTGTTTTTT
size: -; V: TRBV7-2; D: -; J: TRBJ1-2; CDR3: CASSLDQGTYGYTF; DNA: TGTGCCAGCAGCTTAGATCAGGGGACCTATGGCTACACCTTC
size: -; V: TRBV19; D: -; J: TRBJ1-5; CDR3: CASKSSGWGQSNQPQHF; DNA: TGTGCCAGTAAAAGTTCCGGTTGGGGACAATCCAATCAGCCCCAGCATTTT
size: -; V: TRBV6-1; D: -; J: TRBJ2-7; CDR3: CASSERDSYEQYF; DNA: TGTGCCAGCAGTGAGAGAGATAGCTACGAGCAGTACTTC
size: -; V: TRBV5-4; D: TRBD2; J: TRBJ2-5; CDR3: CASSLTRGDETQYF; DNA: TGTGCCAGCAGCCTAACTCGGGGGGATGAGACCCAGTACTTC
size: -; V: TRBV21-1; D: -; J: TRBJ2-3; CDR3: CASSRFWTGATDTQYF; DNA: TGTGCCAGCAGCAGGTTTTGGACAGGAGCCACAGATACGCAGTATTTT
size: -; V: TRBV6-5; D: -; J: TRBJ1-2; CDR3: CASSYREGAGYTF; DNA: TGTGCCAGCAGTTACAGGGAGGGTGCTGGCTACACCTTC
size: -; V: TRBV7-8; D: -; J: TRBJ2-2; CDR3: CASRDRENTGELFF; DNA: TGTGCCAGCAGGGACCGGGAGAACACCGGGGAGCTGTTTTTT
size: -; V: TRBV6-5; D: TRBD1; J: TRBJ2-7; CDR3: CASTRGPPPYEQYF; DNA: TGTGCCAGCACGAGGGGGCCGCCCCCCTACGAGCAGTACTTC
size: -; V: TRBV5-4; D: -; J: TRBJ1-1; CDR3: CASSFPGHNMNTEAFF; DNA: TGTGCCAGCAGCTTCCCGGGACATAACATGAACACTGAAGCTTTCTTT
size: few; V: TRBV19; D: -; J: TRBJ1-1; CDR3: CASSIGWSLATEAFF; DNA: TGTGCCAGTAGTATAGGGTGGTCGCTGGCCACTGAAGCTTTCTTT
size: -; V: TRBV20-1; D: -; J: TRBJ2-5; CDR3: CSASPAGAQETQYF; DNA: TGCAGTGCTAGTCCGGCGGGGGCCCAAGAGACCCAGTACTTC
size: -; V: TRBV11-2; D: -; J: TRBJ1-2; CDR3: CASSPLEAYGYTF; DNA: TGTGCCAGCAGCCCCTTGGAGGCCTATGGCTACACCTTC